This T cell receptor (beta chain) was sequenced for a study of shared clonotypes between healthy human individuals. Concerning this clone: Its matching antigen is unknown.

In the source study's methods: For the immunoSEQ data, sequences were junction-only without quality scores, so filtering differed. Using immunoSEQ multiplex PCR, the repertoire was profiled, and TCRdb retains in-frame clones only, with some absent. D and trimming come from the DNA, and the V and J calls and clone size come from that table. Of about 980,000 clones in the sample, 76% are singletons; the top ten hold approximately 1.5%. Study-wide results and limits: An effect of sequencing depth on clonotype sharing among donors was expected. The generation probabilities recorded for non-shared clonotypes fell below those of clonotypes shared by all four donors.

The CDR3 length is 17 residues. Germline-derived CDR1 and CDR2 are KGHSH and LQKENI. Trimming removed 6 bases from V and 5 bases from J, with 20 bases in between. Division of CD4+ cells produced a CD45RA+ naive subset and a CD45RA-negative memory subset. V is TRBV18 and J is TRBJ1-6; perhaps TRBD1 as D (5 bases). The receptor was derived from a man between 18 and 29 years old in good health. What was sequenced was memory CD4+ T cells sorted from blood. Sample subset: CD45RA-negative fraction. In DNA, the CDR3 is TGTGCCAGCTCGCAGATTGGGGGGGACTCTAATAATTCACCCCTCCACTTT. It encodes CASSQIGGDSNNSPLHF. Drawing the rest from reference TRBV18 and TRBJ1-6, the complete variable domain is NAGVMQNPRHLVRRRGQEARLRCSPMKGHSHVYWYRQLPEEGLKFMVYLQKENIIDESGMPKERFSAEFPKEGPSILRIQQVVRGDSAAYFCASSQIGGDSNNSPLHFGNGTRLTVT.